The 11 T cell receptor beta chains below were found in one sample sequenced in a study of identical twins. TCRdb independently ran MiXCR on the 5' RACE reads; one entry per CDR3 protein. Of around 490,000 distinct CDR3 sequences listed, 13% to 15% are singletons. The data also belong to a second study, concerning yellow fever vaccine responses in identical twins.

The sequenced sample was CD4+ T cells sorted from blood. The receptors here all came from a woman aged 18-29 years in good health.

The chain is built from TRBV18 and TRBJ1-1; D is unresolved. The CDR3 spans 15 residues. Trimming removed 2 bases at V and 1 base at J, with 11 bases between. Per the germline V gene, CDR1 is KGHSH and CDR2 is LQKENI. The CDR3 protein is CASSPAPYWNTEAFF. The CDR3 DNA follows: TGTGCCAGCTCACCAGCCCCTTATTGGAACACTGAAGCTTTCTTT.

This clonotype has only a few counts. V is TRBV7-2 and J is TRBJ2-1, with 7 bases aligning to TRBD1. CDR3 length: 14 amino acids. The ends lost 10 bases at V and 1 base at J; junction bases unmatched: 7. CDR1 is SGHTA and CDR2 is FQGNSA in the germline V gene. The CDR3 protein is CATGQVPSYNEQFF. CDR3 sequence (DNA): TGTGCCACCGGACAGGTACCTTCCTACAATGAGCAGTTCTTC.

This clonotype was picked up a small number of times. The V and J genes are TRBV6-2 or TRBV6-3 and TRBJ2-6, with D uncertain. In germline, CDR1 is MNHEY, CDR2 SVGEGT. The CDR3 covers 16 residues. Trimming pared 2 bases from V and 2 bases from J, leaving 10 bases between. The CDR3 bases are TGTGCCAGCAGTTACGGATCTGTCCCTGGGGCCAACGTCCTGACTTTC. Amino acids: CASSYGSVPGANVLTF.

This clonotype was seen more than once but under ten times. The CDR3 region is CSAPSGASGNTIYF. In DNA form, the CDR3 reads TGCAGTGCCCCCTCGGGAGCCTCTGGAAACACCATATATTTT. The gene calls are TRBV20-1 and TRBJ1-3, with D hard to call. V was shortened by 6 bases and J by 0 bases, with 12 bases between the two germline ends. This CDR3 has 14 amino acids. The germline CDR1 and CDR2 sequences are DFQATT and SNEGSKA (reference sequence).

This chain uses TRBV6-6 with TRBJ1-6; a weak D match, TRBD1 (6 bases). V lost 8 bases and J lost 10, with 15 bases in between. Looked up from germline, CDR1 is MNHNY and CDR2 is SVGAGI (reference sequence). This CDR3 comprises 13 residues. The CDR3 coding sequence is TGTGCCAGCGATCGGGGGGCGATCTCACCCCTCCACTTT. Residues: CASDRGAISPLHF.

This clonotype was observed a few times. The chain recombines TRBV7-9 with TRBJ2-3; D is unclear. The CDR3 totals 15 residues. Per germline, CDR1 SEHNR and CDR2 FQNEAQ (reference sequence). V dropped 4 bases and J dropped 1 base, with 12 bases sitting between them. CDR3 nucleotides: TGTGCCAGCAGCTCCAAGTGGGGTCGCACAGATACGCAGTATTTT. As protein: CASSSKWGRTDTQYF.

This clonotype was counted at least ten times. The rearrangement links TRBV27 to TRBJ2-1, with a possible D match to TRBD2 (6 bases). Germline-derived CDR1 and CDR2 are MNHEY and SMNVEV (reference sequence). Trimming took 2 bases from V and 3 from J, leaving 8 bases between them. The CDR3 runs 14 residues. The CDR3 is CASSLGDFYNEQFF. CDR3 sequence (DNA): TGTGCCAGCAGTTTAGGGGACTTCTACAATGAGCAGTTCTTC.

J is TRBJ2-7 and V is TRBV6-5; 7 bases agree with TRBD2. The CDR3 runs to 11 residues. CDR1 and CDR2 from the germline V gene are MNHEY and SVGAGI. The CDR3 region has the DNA TGTGCACGGCGCGGGGGCTACGAGCAGTACTTC. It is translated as CARRGGYEQYF.

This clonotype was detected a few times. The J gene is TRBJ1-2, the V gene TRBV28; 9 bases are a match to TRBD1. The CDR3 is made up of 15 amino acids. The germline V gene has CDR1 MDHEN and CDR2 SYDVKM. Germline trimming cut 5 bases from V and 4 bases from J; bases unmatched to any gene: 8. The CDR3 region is CASSLLGQGSYGYTF. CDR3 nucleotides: TGTGCCAGCAGTCTCCTGGGACAGGGATCCTATGGCTACACCTTC.

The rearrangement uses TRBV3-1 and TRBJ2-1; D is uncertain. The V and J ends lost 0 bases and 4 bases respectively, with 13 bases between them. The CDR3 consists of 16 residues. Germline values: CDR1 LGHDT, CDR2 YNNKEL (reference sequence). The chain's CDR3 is CASSQDWKPNYNEQFF. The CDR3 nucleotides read TGTGCCAGCAGCCAAGATTGGAAACCGAATTACAATGAGCAGTTCTTC.

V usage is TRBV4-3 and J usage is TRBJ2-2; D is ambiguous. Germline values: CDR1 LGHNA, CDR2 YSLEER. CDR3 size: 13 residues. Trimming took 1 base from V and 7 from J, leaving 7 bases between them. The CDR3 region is CASSQGLGGELFF. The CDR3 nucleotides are TGCGCCAGCAGCCAAGGTCTAGGCGGGGAGCTGTTTTTT.